Each of the 32 T cell receptor beta chains below was sequenced from the same sample in a study of shared clonotypes between healthy human individuals. The data were produced by immunoSEQ multiplex PCR, yet TCRdb's version contains in-frame clones alone and is incomplete. The sample carries 500,000 to 650,000 clones, around 76% recorded once. The sample comprised PBMCs. The receptors shown here come from a woman aged 40 to 50 in good health. Some clones in this sample may be carry-over from other donors' samples.

CDR3 sequence reads: CASSGSVQGGMGYTF. DNA of the CDR3: TGTGCCAGCAGCGGCTCGGTTCAGGGCGGTATGGGCTACACCTTC. The chain employs TRBV28 and TRBJ1-2; D is perhaps TRBD1 (5 bases). Trimming stripped 6 bases from V and 8 bases from J, with 22 bases between. The CDR3 covers 15 residues. CDR1 MDHEN and CDR2 SYDVKM come from the germline V gene.

This clone was picked up one time. J is TRBJ2-7 and V is TRBV28; D is unclear. Trimming shortened V by 3 bases and J by 3 bases, and 21 bases separated the two germline ends. The CDR3 runs to 17 residues. Germline CDR1 and CDR2: MDHEN and SYDVKM. CDR3 nucleotides: TGTGCCAGCAGTTTTTCCCCCAGTGTGGATAATAACTACGAGCAGTACTTC. The encoded protein is CASSFSPSVDNNYEQYF.

This chain joins TRBV9 and TRBJ2-1; a possible D gene is TRBD2 (5 bases). Trimming removed 0 bases from V and 6 bases from J, with 7 bases in between. The CDR3 sequence is 13 residues long. Germline CDR1 and CDR2: SGDLS and YYNGEE. This chain's CDR3 is CASSVVGVNEQFF. In DNA, the CDR3 is TGTGCCAGCAGCGTAGTGGGAGTCAATGAGCAGTTCTTC.

The V call is TRBV30, the J call TRBJ2-3; 13 nucleotides line up with TRBD2. The trim removed 2 bases at V and 4 bases at J, leaving 6 bases unmatched. CDR3 size: 16 residues. From germline, CDR1 is GTSNPN and CDR2 SVGIG (reference sequence). Here the CDR3 reads CAWSMGLAGFADTQYF. Here the CDR3 DNA reads TGTGCCTGGAGTATGGGACTAGCGGGATTCGCAGATACGCAGTATTTT.

V and J are TRBV4-2 and TRBJ2-3; 11 bases are shared with TRBD2. The trim removed 1 base at V and 1 base at J, leaving 10 bases unmatched. This CDR3 comprises 19 residues. Germline CDR1 LGHNA, CDR2 YNFKEQ. In DNA, the CDR3 is TGTGCCAGCAGCCAAGGGGGGATACCGGGACTAGCGGGCACAGATACGCAGTATTTT. It translates to CASSQGGIPGLAGTDTQYF.

This chain links TRBV6-1 with TRBJ2-2; D gene uncertain. In germline, CDR1 is MNHNS, CDR2 SASEGT. The CDR3 consists of 16 residues. Trimming removed 2 bases at V and 2 bases at J, with 12 bases between. Here the CDR3 DNA reads TGTGCCAGCAGTGAACGGGCAGGCGATAACACCGGGGAGCTGTTTTTT. It encodes CASSERAGDNTGELFF.

The chain links TRBV29-1 to TRBJ1-6; 7 nucleotides align to TRBD1. Germline V gives CDR1 SQVTM, CDR2 ANQGSEA. The CDR3 runs 12 residues. Trimming at V came to 6 bases and at J to 7 bases, leaving 3 bases not matched to a gene. The CDR3: CSVGTANSPLHF. In DNA, the CDR3 is TGCAGCGTCGGGACAGCAAATTCACCCCTCCACTTT.

The gene calls are TRBV7-9 and TRBJ1-1; the match to TRBD1 covers 7 bases. This CDR3 has 14 amino acids. With 4 bases clipped from V and 5 bases from J, the junction kept 7 bases outside the gene matches. Germline CDR1 reads SEHNR; CDR2 reads FQNEAQ (reference sequence). The CDR3 DNA sequence: TGTGCCAGCAGCTCCATTCAACAGGGGACTGAAGCTTTCTTT. This codes for CASSSIQQGTEAFF.

The rearrangement links TRBV2 to TRBJ1-2, with D maybe TRBD1 (5 bases). This CDR3 spans 12 amino acids. The germline gives CDR1 SNHLY, CDR2 FYNNEI. V was cut by 9 bases and J by 3 bases, with 11 bases left in between. CDR3 DNA sequence: TGTGCCAGACGGGGCAGGGACTATGGCTACACCTTC. Its protein is CARRGRDYGYTF.

The V call is TRBV18, the J call TRBJ1-3, with D hard to call. V gave up 2 bases and J gave up 0 bases, with 8 bases separating them. The CDR3 sequence is 15 residues long. Per germline, CDR1 KGHSH and CDR2 LQKENI. The CDR3 DNA reads as TGTGCCAGCTCACCATCTGTTAGCTCTGGAAACACCATATATTTT. It translates to CASSPSVSSGNTIYF. The full variable domain, in which reference TRBV18 and TRBJ1-3 provide the parts outside the CDR3, is NAGVMQNPRHLVRRRGQEARLRCSPMKGHSHVYWYRQLPEEGLKFMVYLQKENIIDESGMPKERFSAEFPKEGPSILRIQQVVRGDSAAYFCASSPSVSSGNTIYFGEGSWLTVV.

This chain connects TRBV7-3 to TRBJ1-2, with D possibly TRBD1 on 5 matching bases. V lost 2 bases and J 3 bases, leaving 16 bases between the germline ends. This CDR3 contains 16 residues. Germline V gene sequence: CDR1 SGHTA, CDR2 FQGTGA. The CDR3 protein is CASSLEAGRADYGYTF. CDR3 DNA sequence: TGTGCCAGCAGCTTAGAGGCGGGCAGGGCGGACTATGGCTACACCTTC. Combining the CDR3 with reference TRBV7-3 and TRBJ1-2 gives the whole variable domain GAGVSQTPSNKVTEKGKYVELRCDPISGHTALYWYRQSLGQGPEFLIYFQGTGAADDSGLPNDRFFAVRPEGSVSTLKIQRTERGDSAVYLCASSLEAGRADYGYTFGSGTRLTVV.

The J gene is TRBJ1-4, the V gene TRBV7-2, with D perhaps matching TRBD1 (5 bases). CDR3 size: 14 residues. Germline V lookup: CDR1 SGHTA, CDR2 FQGNSA. Trimming shortened V by 5 bases and J by 8 bases, and 15 bases separated the two germline ends. CDR3 nucleotide sequence: TGTGCCAGCAGCCGCCCGGGACTGCAGGAAAAACTGTTTTTT. This encodes CASSRPGLQEKLFF.

The chain is built from TRBV10-3 and TRBJ2-6, with 9 bases that match TRBD1. This CDR3 contains 17 residues. Germline-derived CDR1 and CDR2 are ENHRY and SYGVKD. The trim removed 7 bases at V and 0 bases at J, leaving 7 bases unmatched. The CDR3 is CAITGQGMSSGANVLTF. In DNA, the CDR3 is TGTGCCATCACCGGACAGGGGATGAGCTCTGGGGCCAACGTCCTGACTTTC.

This chain uses TRBV6-1 with TRBJ2-2; D remains ambiguous. V dropped 3 bases and J dropped 5 bases, with 10 bases sitting between them. The CDR3 runs 14 residues. The germline V gene has CDR1 MNHNS and CDR2 SASEGT. The DNA of the CDR3 is TGTGCCAGCAGTGACTCCGGCGTGACCGGGGAGCTGTTTTTT. Encoded protein: CASSDSGVTGELFF.

The V gene is TRBV2, the J gene TRBJ1-1, with D maybe TRBD1 (6 bases). This CDR3 comprises 14 residues. The ends were cut back, 4 bases at V and 3 bases at J, with 12 bases in the middle. Germline CDR1 and CDR2: SNHLY and FYNNEI. CDR3 bases: TGTGCCAGCAGTGGGGAGGGGGGTTACACTGAAGCTTTCTTT. Translating gives CASSGEGGYTEAFF.

The rearrangement uses TRBV4-2 and TRBJ2-5; TRBD1 is a possible D gene (6 bases). The germline CDR1 and CDR2 sequences are LGHNA and YNFKEQ. CDR3 size: 14 residues. With 3 bases removed from V and 0 bases from J, the gap between germline ends came to 8 bases. The CDR3 here is CASSHSGDQETQYF. The DNA of the CDR3 is TGTGCCAGCAGCCATTCAGGGGACCAAGAGACCCAGTACTTC.

Only a few counts were recorded for this clone. This chain joins TRBV28 and TRBJ2-5; 8 positions match TRBD1. The assigned J gene may be wrong: the sequence end matches TRBJ2-7 better. The CDR3 sequence is 15 residues long. Per the germline V gene, CDR1 is MDHEN and CDR2 is SYDVKM. The CDR3: CASSKPGTGSYEQYF. CDR3 in DNA: TGTGCCAGCAGTAAACCCGGGACAGGTTCCTACGAGCAGTACTTC.

The chain links TRBV29-1 to TRBJ2-7; perhaps D is TRBD1 or TRBD2 (6 bases each). The CDR3 is made up of 14 amino acids. CDR1 and CDR2 from the germline V gene are SQVTM and ANQGSEA. V dropped 7 bases and J dropped 4 bases, with 20 bases sitting between them. For the CDR3, the DNA is TGCAGCGCCACAAAGTCGGGGGCCCTTTACGAGCAGTACTTC. Translated: CSATKSGALYEQYF.

The CDR3 here is CASWDLNTEAFF. CDR3 coding DNA: TGTGCTTCCTGGGACTTGAACACTGAAGCTTTCTTT. This rearrangement joins TRBV28 to TRBJ1-1; D possibly corresponds to TRBD1 (5 bases). From germline, CDR1 is MDHEN and CDR2 SYDVKM. CDR3 length: 12 amino acids.

Turning to this clone: This likely came from a read error, as a far larger clone is one base away. This sample includes further DNA sequences coding for the same CDR3. V and J are TRBV29-1 and TRBJ2-5; D possibly uses TRBD1 or TRBD2 (5 bases each). CDR1 and CDR2 from the germline V gene are SQVTM and ANQGSEA. The V end lost 4 bases, the J end lost 5 bases, and 17 bases lay between the germline ends. This CDR3 is built from 14 residues. CDR3 DNA: TGCAGCGTTGGGGGCGGGCAGGTTGCGGAGACCCAGTACTTC. It translates to CSVGGGQVAETQYF.

The genes are TRBV7-2 and TRBJ1-5; D is possibly TRBD1 (5 bases). The CDR3 contains 15 residues. Trimming shortened V by 1 base and J by 3 bases, and 10 bases separated the two germline ends. Looked up from germline, CDR1 is SGHTA and CDR2 is FQGNSA. CDR3 nucleotides: TGTGCCAGCAGCTTAGGCGGCGGGGCCAATCAGCCCCAGCATTTT. Translating it yields CASSLGGGANQPQHF.

This clone occurred a few times. V and J are TRBV5-6 and TRBJ2-5; unclear D gene. Germline CDR1 and CDR2: SGHDT and YYEEEE. The germline V and J ends were trimmed by 2 bases and 4 bases, with 12 bases remaining between them. The CDR3 length is 14 residues. In nucleotides, the CDR3 is TGTGCCAGCAGCTTCTTCGGACCACCAGAGACCCAGTACTTC. This encodes CASSFFGPPETQYF.

This chain connects TRBV4-1 to TRBJ2-2; the D is unclear. From germline, CDR1 is MGHRA and CDR2 YSYEKL. Trimming cost V 4 bases and J 0 bases, with 9 bases left between them. The CDR3 length is 15 residues. The CDR3 DNA is TGCGCCAGCAGCCCAGCGCCAGCGAACACCGGGGAGCTGTTTTTT. This codes for CASSPAPANTGELFF.

V gene TRBV27 combines with J gene TRBJ2-3; D possibly corresponds to TRBD1 (5 bases). In germline, CDR1 is MNHEY, CDR2 SMNVEV (reference sequence). V lost 7 bases to trimming and J lost 10 bases, with 24 bases between them. The CDR3 has 15 residues. Here the CDR3 DNA reads TGTGCCAGCATTCTTCCCAGGGTCAGGCACCACCCGCAGTATTTT. Translated, it gives CASILPRVRHHPQYF.

The table lists this clone with a few counts. Other DNA sequences of this sample code for an identical CDR3. This chain joins TRBV10-3 and TRBJ2-7, with 7 positions matching TRBD2. The CDR3 runs 14 residues. Germline CDR1 and CDR2: ENHRY and SYGVKD. V shed 4 bases and J 2 bases; nucleotides not matched to a gene: 5. CDR3 amino acids: CAISVGRATYEQYF. The CDR3 nucleotides are TGTGCCATCAGTGTTGGGAGGGCTACCTACGAGCAGTACTTC.

A word on this clone: Other DNA sequences of this sample code for an identical CDR3. The CDR3 nucleotides are TGTGCCAGCAGCTTAGGCGGGAGCACAGATACGCAGTATTTT. Translating it yields CASSLGGSTDTQYF. This sequence joins TRBV11-3 and TRBJ2-3; possible D gene TRBD2, 5 bases. CDR3 length: 14 residues. The V gene's germline CDR1 is SGHNT and CDR2 YENEEA. The V gene lost 1 base and the J gene lost 0 bases, with 5 bases spanning the gap.

The chain uses TRBV25-1 and TRBJ2-3; D uncertain. Per the germline V gene, CDR1 is MGHDK and CDR2 is SYGVNS. Trimming removed 1 base at V and 4 bases at J, with 3 bases between. This CDR3 spans 12 amino acids. The CDR3 sequence is CASSEWADTQYF. The CDR3, as DNA: TGTGCCAGCAGTGAATGGGCAGATACGCAGTATTTT.

V and J are TRBV27 and TRBJ2-2; 9 nucleotides agree with TRBD2. Germline CDR1 is MNHEY and CDR2 is SMNVEV (reference sequence). The V segment lost 5 bases and the J segment 1 base; nucleotides outside the gene matches: 2. This CDR3 has 15 residues. CDR3 nucleotide sequence: TGTGCCAGCAGTAGAGCGGGGGGGAACACCGGGGAGCTGTTTTTT. This translates into CASSRAGGNTGELFF.

The chain joins TRBV4-2 to TRBJ2-5; 7 bases are shared with TRBD2. After removal of 2 bases from V and 0 bases from J, the junction contained 9 bases not matched to a gene. This CDR3 has 17 amino acids. The germline CDR1 and CDR2 sequences are LGHNA and YNFKEQ. The CDR3 DNA is TGTGCCAGCAGCCAACCAGAGACTAGCAGTTACCAAGAGACCCAGTACTTC. Protein product: CASSQPETSSYQETQYF.

This chain links TRBV19 with TRBJ2-1; 12 positions match TRBD2. V shed 4 bases, J shed 15 bases, and the junction held 7 bases outside the gene matches. Germline lookup yields CDR1 LNHDA and CDR2 SQIVND (reference sequence). This CDR3 region has 13 residues. CDR3 DNA: TGTGCCAGTAGTACCACTAGCGGGAGGCCACGGTTCTTC. Translated, it gives CASSTTSGRPRFF.

The chain combines TRBV21-1 with TRBJ1-2. TRBV21-1 has pseudogene status. CDR3 size: 15 residues. The CDR3 coding sequence is TGTGCCAGCAGCCCCCAGGACCCGCCGAACTATGGCTACACCTTC. Its protein is CASSPQDPPNYGYTF.

This clone was seen a few times. The chain combines TRBV7-3 with TRBJ2-2, with a weak D call TRBD2 (7 bases). Germline V gene lookup returns CDR1 SGHTA and CDR2 FQGTGA. Trimming removed 5 bases at V and 5 bases at J, with 12 bases between. The CDR3 contains 14 residues. CDR3 nucleotide sequence: TGTGCCAGCAGCCTAGGGGGAGGGACCGGGGAGCTGTTTTTT. It translates to CASSLGGGTGELFF.